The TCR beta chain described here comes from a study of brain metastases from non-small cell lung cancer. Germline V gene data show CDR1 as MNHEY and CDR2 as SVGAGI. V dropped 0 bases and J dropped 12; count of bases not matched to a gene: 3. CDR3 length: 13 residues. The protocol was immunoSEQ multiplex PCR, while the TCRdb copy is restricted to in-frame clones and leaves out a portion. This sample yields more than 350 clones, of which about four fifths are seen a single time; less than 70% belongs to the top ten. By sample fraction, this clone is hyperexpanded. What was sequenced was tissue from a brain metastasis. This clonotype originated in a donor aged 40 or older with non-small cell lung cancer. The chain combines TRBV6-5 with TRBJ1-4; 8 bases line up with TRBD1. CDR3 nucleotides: TGTGCCAGCAGTTACTCCTACAGGGGGGAACTGTTTTTT. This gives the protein CASSYSYRGELFF.